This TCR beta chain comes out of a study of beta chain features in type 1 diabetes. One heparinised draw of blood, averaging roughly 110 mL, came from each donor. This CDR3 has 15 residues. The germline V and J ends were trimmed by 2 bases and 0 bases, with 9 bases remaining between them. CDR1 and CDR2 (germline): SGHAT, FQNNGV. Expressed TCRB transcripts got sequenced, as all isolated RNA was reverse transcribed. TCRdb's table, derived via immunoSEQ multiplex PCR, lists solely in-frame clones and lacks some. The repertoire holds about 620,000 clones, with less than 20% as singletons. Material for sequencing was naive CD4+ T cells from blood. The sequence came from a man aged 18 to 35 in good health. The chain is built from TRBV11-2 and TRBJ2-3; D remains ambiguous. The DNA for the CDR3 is TGTGCCAGCAGCTTAACTTTGGGCAGCACAGATACGCAGTATTTT. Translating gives CASSLTLGSTDTQYF. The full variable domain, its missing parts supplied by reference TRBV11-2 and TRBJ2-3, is EAGVAQSPRYKIIEKRQSVAFWCNPISGHATLYWYQQILGQGPKLLIQFQNNGVVDDSQLPKDRFSAERLKGVDSTLKIQPAKLEDSAVYLCASSLTLGSTDTQYFGPGTRLTVL.